This T cell receptor beta chain derives from a study of OX40 agonist ivuxolimab in advanced cancers. The CDR3 totals 17 residues. Germline lookup yields CDR1 SGHVS and CDR2 FQNEAQ. Using immunoSEQ multiplex PCR, the repertoire was profiled, and TCRdb retains in-frame clones only, with some absent. Seen here are about 69,000 clones, under 90% observed once, and the top ten hold 6.1%. At baseline, cycle 4 day 1, and cycle 7 day 1, blood was sampled. The sequencing here drew on CD4+ or CD8+ T cells sorted from blood, taken in a trial of the OX40 agonist ivuxolimab. The rearrangement links TRBV7-8 to TRBJ2-5; 13 positions agree with TRBD2. With the DNA end fitting TRBJ2-7 better, the J assignment may be wrong. This receptor was taken from an adult with an advanced solid tumor such as melanoma, head and neck, liver or kidney cancer. CDR3 DNA: TGTGCCAGCAGCTCCGGGACTAGCGGGATGAAAGCCTACGAGCAGTACTTC. Amino acid sequence: CASSSGTSGMKAYEQYF.